This TCR beta chain appears in the sequencing data of a study of blood T cell repertoires in COVID-19. The CDR3 runs to 15 residues. The germline gives CDR1 SGHKS, CDR2 YYEKEE (reference sequence). V trimming: 2 bases; J trimming: 5 bases; junction bases outside the gene matches: 7. The data were produced by immunoSEQ multiplex PCR, yet TCRdb's version contains in-frame clones alone and is incomplete. The repertoire holds approximately 110,000 clones, with approximately 81% as singletons. This sequence joins TRBV5-5 and TRBJ2-7, with 10 bases lining up with TRBD1. The source material was peripheral blood. This TCR was sampled from a man aged 35 to 55 with acute or convalescent COVID-19. The CDR3 bases are TGTGCCAGCAGCTTATCGGGACAGGGGCTCCACGAGCAGTACTTC. This sequence encodes CASSLSGQGLHEQYF.